These 10 T cell receptor beta chains were all obtained from the same sample, sequenced in a study of cytomegalovirus exposure and HLA in healthy donors. PCR employed 60 Vbeta and 13 Jbeta primers. Profiling relied on immunoSEQ multiplex PCR, and the TCRdb table lists in-frame clones only, not all of them. Its table records more than 75,000 clones. The source material was PBMCs. Receptors originate from a man between 45 and 60 years old in good health and CMV-seropositive.

In nucleotides, the CDR3 is TGCGCCAGCAGCCCGGAGGGGACTAGGGGTTGGGAGCAGTACTTC. This codes for CASSPEGTRGWEQYF. The chain recombines TRBV5-1 with TRBJ2-7; 8 bases are shared with TRBD2. The junction had 13 bases not matched to a gene; V was cut back by 4 bases and J by 7 bases. In germline, CDR1 is SGHRS, CDR2 YFSETQ. This CDR3 region has 15 residues.

The rearrangement links TRBV25-1 to TRBJ1-1, with 7 nucleotides matching TRBD1. Germline trimming cut 1 base from V and 4 bases from J; bases unmatched to any gene: 9. CDR1 is MGHDK and CDR2 is SYGVNS in the germline V gene. The length of the CDR3 is 16 residues. CDR3 bases: TGTGCCAGCAGTGAATCCCTCCTACAGGGGTTCACTGAAGCTTTCTTT. This sequence encodes CASSESLLQGFTEAFF. The variable domain in full, with the rest retrieved from reference TRBV25-1 and TRBJ1-1, is EADIYQTPRYLVIGTGKKITLECSQTMGHDKMYWYQQDPGMELHLIHYSYGVNSTEKGDLSSESTVSRIRTEHFPLTLESARPSHTSQYLCASSESLLQGFTEAFFGQGTRLTVV.

The chain joins TRBV5-1 to TRBJ2-6, with a weak D call TRBD1 (5 bases). V lost 4 bases and J lost 2, with 16 bases in between. Looked up from germline, CDR1 is SGHRS and CDR2 is YFSETQ. The CDR3 extends over 17 amino acids. CDR3 amino acids: CASSPWTNYAGANVLTF. The CDR3 coding sequence is TGCGCCAGCAGCCCCTGGACAAATTATGCTGGGGCCAACGTCCTGACTTTC.

V gene TRBV7-2 combines with J gene TRBJ2-1; the D gene is possibly TRBD1 (5 bases). Trimming left V 1 base short and J 3 bases short, with 10 bases between. The CDR3 is made up of 15 amino acids. Germline CDR1 SGHTA, CDR2 FQGNSA. The CDR3 nucleotides are TGTGCCAGCAGCTTAGAATGGCAGGGCTACAATGAGCAGTTCTTC. Its protein product is CASSLEWQGYNEQFF.

V and J are TRBV11-3 and TRBJ2-7; 11 bases agree with TRBD1. V trimming: 5 bases; J trimming: 4 bases; junction bases outside the gene matches: 7. The CDR3 has 15 amino acids. Germline lookup yields CDR1 SGHNT and CDR2 YENEEA. The CDR3 DNA reads as TGTGCCAGCAGCCGCAAGGGACAGGGGGAATACGAGCAGTACTTC. This sequence encodes CASSRKGQGEYEQYF.

The genes are TRBV6-1 and TRBJ2-1; D might be TRBD2 (6 bases). This CDR3 comprises 14 residues. Between the trimmed V and J ends, which lost 7 bases and 6 bases, there was a span of 16 bases. Germline V lookup: CDR1 MNHNS, CDR2 SASEGT. CDR3 residues: CASTGRFLLNEQFF. CDR3 sequence (DNA): TGTGCCAGCACGGGGAGGTTTTTACTCAATGAGCAGTTCTTC.

The V and J genes are TRBV30 and TRBJ1-2, with a tentative D call TRBD1 (5 bases). The CDR3 totals 11 residues. Germline V gives CDR1 GTSNPN, CDR2 SVGIG (reference sequence). V gave up 1 base and J gave up 8 bases, with 8 bases separating them. The CDR3 DNA follows: TGTGCCTGGAGTGCAGGGATCGGCTACACCTTC. Translation: CAWSAGIGYTF.

V is TRBV15 and J is TRBJ2-2, with 11 bases matching TRBD2. The germline gives CDR1 LNHNV, CDR2 YYDKDF (reference sequence). The CDR3 runs to 16 residues. The V gene end was trimmed by 1 base and the J gene end by 6 bases; junction bases not matched to a gene: 4. CDR3 sequence (DNA): TGTGCCACCAGCAGAGTAGCGGGAGGGCGTGCCGGGGAGCTGTTTTTT. It codes for CATSRVAGGRAGELFF.

The V and J genes are TRBV7-2 and TRBJ1-2; D is unclear. The germline gives CDR1 SGHTA, CDR2 FQGNSA. There are 14 residues in the CDR3. V was pared by 6 bases and J by 0 bases, with 11 bases between. CDR3 sequence (DNA): TGTGCCAGCAGGATAGGCGGGACTAACTATGGCTACACCTTC. As protein: CASRIGGTNYGYTF.

The chain is built from TRBV4-2 and TRBJ2-3, with a tentative D call TRBD1 (5 bases). Per germline, CDR1 LGHNA and CDR2 YNFKEQ. V gave up 6 bases and J gave up 6 bases, with 19 bases separating them. The CDR3 extends over 15 amino acids. This CDR3 reads CASRNEVGATDTQYF. In DNA form, the CDR3 reads TGTGCCAGCAGAAACGAAGTAGGGGCGACGGATACGCAGTATTTT.